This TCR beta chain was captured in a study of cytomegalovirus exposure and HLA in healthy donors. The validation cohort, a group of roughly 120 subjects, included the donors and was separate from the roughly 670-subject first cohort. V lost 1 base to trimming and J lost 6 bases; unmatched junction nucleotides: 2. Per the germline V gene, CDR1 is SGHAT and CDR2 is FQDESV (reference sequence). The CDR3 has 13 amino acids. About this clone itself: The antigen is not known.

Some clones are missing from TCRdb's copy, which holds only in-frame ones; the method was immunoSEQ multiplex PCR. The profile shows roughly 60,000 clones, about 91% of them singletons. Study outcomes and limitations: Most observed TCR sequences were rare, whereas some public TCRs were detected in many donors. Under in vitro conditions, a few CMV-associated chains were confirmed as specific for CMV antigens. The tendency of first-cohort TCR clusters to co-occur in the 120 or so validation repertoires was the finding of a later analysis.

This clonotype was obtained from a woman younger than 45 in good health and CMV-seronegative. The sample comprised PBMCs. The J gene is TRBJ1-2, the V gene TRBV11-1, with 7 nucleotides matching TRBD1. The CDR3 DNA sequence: TGTGCCAGCAGCTTAGGGACAGGAGATGGCTACACCTTC. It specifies CASSLGTGDGYTF.